This TCR beta chain is drawn from a study of blood T cell repertoires in COVID-19. Study background: PBMCs, B-cell-depleted T cells, or T cells provided the cDNA or gDNA that made up the material.

This CDR3 region has 14 residues. The germline gives CDR1 KGHDR, CDR2 SFDVKD. J gave up 3 bases and V 9 bases, and 9 bases lay outside the gene matches. Participants reported their clinical history, and cohort assignment relied on those reports. Libraries were prepared by immunoSEQ multiplex PCR; TCRdb keeps only in-frame clonotypes and omits some of them. The repertoire consists of some 420,000 clones, with around 91% occurring once and the leading ten covering roughly 1.1%. The receptor's source is a man under 40 who had recovered from COVID-19. This sequence joins TRBV24-1 and TRBJ1-2; TRBD1 matches 7 bases. The sample comprised PBMCs or T cells enriched from blood (not recorded which). The CDR3 nucleotides are TGTGCCACCTCGCCCGGAGGGGGCGACTATGGCTACACCTTC. It yields the protein CATSPGGGDYGYTF.